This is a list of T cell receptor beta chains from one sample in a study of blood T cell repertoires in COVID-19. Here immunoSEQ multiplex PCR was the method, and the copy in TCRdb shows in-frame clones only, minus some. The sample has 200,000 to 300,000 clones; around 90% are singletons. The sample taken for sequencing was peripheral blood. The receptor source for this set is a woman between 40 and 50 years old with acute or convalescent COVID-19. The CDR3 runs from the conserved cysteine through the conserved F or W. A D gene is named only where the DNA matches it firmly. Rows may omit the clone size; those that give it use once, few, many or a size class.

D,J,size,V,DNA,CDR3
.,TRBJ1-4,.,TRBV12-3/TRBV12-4,TGTGCCAGCAGTCCGCGTAATGAAAAACTGTTTTTT,CASSPRNEKLFF
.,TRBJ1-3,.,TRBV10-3,TGTGCCATCAGTGCAGTCCTTGGAAACACCATATATTTT,CAISAVLGNTIYF
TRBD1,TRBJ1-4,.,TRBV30,TGTGCCTGGAGCCAACCTGGACAGGGGGCAAGGGAAAAACTGTTTTTT,CAWSQPGQGAREKLFF
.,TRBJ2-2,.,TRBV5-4,TGTGCCAGCAGACGGACGGGGACCGGGGAGCTGTTTTTT,CASRRTGTGELFF
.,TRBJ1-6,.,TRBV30,TGTGCCTGGAGTGTACTGGCGGGGAATTCACCCCTCCACTTT,CAWSVLAGNSPLHF
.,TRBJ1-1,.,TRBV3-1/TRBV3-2,TGTGCCAGCAGCCATAGGGGGGGGACTGAAGCTTTCTTT,CASSHRGGTEAFF
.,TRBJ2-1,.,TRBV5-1,TGCGCCAGCAGGGCATTCCCCGATGAGCAGTTCTTC,CASRAFPDEQFF
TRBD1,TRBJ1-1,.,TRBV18,TGTGCCAGCTCACCATCTCCGGGACAGGGAGGTGCTGAAGCTTTCTTT,CASSPSPGQGGAEAFF
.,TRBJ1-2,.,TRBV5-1,TGCGCCAGCAGCTTGGGTATCGACTGGGGCTACACCTTC,CASSLGIDWGYTF
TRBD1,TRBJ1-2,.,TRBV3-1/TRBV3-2,TGTGCCAGCAGCCAGGGGACAGGGAGTGGCTACACCTTC,CASSQGTGSGYTF
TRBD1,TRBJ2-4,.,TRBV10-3,TGTGCCATCAGTGAGTCGAAGACAGGGCTGAACATTCAGTACTTC,CAISESKTGLNIQYF
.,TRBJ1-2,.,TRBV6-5,TGTGCCAGCAGTTTCGGGATTAACTATGGCTACACCTTC,CASSFGINYGYTF
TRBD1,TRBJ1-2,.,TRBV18,TGTGCCAGCTCACCACCCGGACAGGGGGGAGGTGGCTACACCTTC,CASSPPGQGGGGYTF
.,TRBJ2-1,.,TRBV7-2,TGTGCGACAGCAGCCTTGAGTGGGGTAAGGCAGTTCTTC,CATAALSGVRQFF
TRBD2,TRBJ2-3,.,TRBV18,TGTGCCAGCTCACCACGAGCGGGGGCGGGATCAGATACGCAGTATTTT,CASSPRAGAGSDTQYF
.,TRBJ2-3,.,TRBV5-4,TGTGCCAGCCGCGCACTAGCAAGGGATCCAGATACGCAGTATTTT,CASRALARDPDTQYF
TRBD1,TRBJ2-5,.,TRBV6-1,TGTGCCAGCAGTGAAGCGCTGGCAGGGGGAATGCGGGAAGAGACCCAGTACTTC,CASSEALAGGMREETQYF
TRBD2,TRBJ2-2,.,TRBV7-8,TGTGCCAGCAGTCCGATAGCGGGGTTCTCAAACACCGGGGAGCTGTTTTTT,CASSPIAGFSNTGELFF
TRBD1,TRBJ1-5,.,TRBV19,TGTGCCAGTAGCCCCGGACAGGGACGCAATCAGCCCCAGCATTTT,CASSPGQGRNQPQHF
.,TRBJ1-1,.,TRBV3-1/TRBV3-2,TGTGCCAGCAGCCGGGGCGCATGGGGCGCGAACACTGAAGCTTTCTTT,CASSRGAWGANTEAFF
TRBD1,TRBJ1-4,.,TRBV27,TGTGCCAGCAGTCTTACAGGGGTTGAAAAACTGTTTTTT,CASSLTGVEKLFF
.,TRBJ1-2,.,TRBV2,TGTGCCAGCAGTCCCGGGGAGGAGGGTGGCTACACCTTC,CASSPGEEGGYTF
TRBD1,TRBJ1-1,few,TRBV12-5,TGTGCTAGTGGTTTGGTAATAGGGCCGGGACAGGGGAACACTGAAGCTTTCTTT,CASGLVIGPGQGNTEAFF
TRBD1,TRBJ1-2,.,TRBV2,TGTGCCAGCAGCCCGGGACAGAACTATGGCTACACCTTC,CASSPGQNYGYTF